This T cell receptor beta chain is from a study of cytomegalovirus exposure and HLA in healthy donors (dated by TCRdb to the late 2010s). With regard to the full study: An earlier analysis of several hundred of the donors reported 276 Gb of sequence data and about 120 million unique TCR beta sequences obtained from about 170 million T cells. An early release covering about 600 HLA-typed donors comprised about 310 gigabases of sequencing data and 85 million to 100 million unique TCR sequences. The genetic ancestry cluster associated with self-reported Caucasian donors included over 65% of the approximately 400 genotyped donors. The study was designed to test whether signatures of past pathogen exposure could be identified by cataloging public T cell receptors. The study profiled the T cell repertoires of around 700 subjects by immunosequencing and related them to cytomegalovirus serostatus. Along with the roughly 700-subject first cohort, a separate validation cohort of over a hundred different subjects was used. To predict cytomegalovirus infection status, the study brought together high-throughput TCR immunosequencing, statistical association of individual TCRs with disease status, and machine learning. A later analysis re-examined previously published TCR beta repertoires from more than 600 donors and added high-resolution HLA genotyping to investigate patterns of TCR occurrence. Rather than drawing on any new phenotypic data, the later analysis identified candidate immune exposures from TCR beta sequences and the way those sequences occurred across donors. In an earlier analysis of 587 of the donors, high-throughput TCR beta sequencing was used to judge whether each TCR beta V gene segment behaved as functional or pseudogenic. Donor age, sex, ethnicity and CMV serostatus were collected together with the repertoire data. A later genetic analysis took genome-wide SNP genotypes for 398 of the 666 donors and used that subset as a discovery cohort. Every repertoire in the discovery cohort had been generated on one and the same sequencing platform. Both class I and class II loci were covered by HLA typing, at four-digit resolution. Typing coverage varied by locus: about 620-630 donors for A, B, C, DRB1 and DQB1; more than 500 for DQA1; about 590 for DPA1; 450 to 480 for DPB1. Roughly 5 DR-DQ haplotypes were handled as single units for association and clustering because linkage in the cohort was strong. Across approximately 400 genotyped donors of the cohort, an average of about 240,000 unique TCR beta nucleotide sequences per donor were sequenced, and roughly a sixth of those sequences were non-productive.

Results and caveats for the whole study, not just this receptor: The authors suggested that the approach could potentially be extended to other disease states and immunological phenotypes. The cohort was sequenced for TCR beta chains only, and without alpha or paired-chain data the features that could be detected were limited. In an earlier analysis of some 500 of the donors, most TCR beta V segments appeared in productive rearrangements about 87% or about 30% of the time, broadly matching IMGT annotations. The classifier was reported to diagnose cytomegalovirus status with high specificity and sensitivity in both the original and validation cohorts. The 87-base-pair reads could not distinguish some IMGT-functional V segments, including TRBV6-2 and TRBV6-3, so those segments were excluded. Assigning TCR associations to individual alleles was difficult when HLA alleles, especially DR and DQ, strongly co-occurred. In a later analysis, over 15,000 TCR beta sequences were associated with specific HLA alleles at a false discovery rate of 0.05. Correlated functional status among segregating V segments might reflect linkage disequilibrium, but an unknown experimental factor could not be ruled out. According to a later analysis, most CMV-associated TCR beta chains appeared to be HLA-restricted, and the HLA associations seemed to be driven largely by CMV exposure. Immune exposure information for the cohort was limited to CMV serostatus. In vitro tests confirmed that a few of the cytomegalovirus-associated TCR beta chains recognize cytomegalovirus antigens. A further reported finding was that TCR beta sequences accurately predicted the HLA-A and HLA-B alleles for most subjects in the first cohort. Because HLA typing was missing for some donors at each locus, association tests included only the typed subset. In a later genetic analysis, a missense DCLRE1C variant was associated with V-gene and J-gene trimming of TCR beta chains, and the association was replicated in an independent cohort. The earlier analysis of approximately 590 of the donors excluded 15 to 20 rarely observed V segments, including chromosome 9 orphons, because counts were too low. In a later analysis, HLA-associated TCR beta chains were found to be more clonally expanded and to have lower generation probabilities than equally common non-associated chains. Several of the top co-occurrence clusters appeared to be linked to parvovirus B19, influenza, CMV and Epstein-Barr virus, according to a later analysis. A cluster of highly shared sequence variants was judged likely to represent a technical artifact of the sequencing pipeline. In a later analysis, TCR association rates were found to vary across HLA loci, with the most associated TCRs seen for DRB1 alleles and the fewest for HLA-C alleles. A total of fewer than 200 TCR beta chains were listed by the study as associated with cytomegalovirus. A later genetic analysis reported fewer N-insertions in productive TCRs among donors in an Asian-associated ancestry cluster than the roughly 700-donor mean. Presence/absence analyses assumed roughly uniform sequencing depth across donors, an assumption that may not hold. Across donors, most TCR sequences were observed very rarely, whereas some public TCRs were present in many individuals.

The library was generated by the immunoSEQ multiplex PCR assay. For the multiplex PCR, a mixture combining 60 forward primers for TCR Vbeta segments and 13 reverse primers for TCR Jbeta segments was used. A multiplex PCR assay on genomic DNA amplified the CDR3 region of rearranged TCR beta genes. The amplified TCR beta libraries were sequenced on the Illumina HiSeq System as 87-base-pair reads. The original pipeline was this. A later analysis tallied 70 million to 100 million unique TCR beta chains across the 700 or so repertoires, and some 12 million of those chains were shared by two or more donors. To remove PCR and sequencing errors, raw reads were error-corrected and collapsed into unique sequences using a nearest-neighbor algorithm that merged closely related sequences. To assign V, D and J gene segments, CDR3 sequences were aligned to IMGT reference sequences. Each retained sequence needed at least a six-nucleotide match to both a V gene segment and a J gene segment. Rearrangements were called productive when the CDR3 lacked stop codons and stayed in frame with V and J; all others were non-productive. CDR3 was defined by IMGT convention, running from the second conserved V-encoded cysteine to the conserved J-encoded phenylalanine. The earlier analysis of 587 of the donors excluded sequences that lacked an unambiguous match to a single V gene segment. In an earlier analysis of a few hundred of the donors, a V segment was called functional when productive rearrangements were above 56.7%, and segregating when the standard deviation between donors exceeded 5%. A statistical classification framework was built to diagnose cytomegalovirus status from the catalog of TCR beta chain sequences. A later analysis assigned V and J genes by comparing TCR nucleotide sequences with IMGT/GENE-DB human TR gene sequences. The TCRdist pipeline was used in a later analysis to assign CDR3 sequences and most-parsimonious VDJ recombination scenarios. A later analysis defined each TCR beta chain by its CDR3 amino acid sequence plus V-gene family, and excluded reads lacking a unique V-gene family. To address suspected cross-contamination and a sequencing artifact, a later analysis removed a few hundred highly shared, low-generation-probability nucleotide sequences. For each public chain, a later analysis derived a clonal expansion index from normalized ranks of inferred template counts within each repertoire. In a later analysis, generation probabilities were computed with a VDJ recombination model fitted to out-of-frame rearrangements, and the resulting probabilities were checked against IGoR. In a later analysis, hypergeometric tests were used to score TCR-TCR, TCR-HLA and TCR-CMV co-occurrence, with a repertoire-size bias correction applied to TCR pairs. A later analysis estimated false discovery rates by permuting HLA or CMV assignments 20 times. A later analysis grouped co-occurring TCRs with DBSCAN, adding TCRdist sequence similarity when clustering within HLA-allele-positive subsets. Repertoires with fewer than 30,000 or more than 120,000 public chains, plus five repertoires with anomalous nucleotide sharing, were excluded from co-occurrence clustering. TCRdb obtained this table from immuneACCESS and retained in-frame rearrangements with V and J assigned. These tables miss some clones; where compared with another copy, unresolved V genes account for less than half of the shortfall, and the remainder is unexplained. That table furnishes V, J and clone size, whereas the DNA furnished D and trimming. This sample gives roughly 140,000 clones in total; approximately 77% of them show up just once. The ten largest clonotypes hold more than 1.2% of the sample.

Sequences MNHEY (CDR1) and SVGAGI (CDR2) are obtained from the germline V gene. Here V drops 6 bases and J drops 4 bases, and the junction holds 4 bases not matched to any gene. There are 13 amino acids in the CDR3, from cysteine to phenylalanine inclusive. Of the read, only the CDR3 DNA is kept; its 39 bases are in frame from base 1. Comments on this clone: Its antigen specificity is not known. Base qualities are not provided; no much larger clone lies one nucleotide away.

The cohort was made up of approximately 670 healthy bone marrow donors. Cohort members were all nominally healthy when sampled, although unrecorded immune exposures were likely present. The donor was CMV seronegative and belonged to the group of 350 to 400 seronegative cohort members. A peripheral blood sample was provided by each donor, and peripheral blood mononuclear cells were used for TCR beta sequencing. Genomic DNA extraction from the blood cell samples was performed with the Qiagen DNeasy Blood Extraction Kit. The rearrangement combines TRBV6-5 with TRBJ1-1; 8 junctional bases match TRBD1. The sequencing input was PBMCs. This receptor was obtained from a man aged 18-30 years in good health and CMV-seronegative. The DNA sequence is TGTGCCAGCAGGTCAGGGGGCGGCACTGAAGCTTTCTTT. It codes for CASRSGGGTEAFF.